This T cell receptor (beta chain) was recorded in a study of control samples from healthy donors and cancer patients. The CDR3 sequence is 15 residues long. CDR1 is SGHNT, CDR2 YYREEE, per germline (reference sequence). V lost 0 bases to trimming and J lost 4 bases; unmatched junction nucleotides: 4. Sequenced by immunoSEQ multiplex PCR; TCRdb stores in-frame clones only, minus some. The table shows around 150,000 clones, with approximately 94% occurring only once. Sequencing was carried out using PBMCs. This chain uses TRBV5-4 with TRBJ2-1; TRBD1 aligns across 7 bases. The receptor comes from a man aged 55 to 70 with colorectal cancer. The CDR3 DNA sequence: TGTGCCAGCAGCTTGGGACAGGGCCCTTACAATGAGCAGTTCTTC. It translates to CASSLGQGPYNEQFF.